Below, 28 T cell receptor beta chains from the same sample are listed, as sequenced in a study of identical twins. TCRdb fed the 5' RACE reads into MiXCR, producing one record per CDR3 protein. The table lists about 550,000 distinct CDR3 sequences, 20% to 25% of them singletons. The same data also contributed to another study, on yellow fever vaccine responses in identical twins.

Sequencing was carried out using CD4+ T cells sorted from blood. The source is a woman in her late teens or twenties in good health.

The chain recombines TRBV6-1 with TRBJ2-6, with TRBD2 matching 7 bases. CDR3 size: 16 residues. J was trimmed by 4 bases and V by 6 bases; bases with no gene match: 9. Germline-derived CDR1 and CDR2 are MNHNS and SASEGT. The CDR3 DNA follows: TGTGCCAGCAGAACAGCCCTAGCGGCAGGGGCCAACGTCCTGACTTTC. Residues: CASRTALAAGANVLTF.

On this clonotype: At one boundary the junction diverges from the germline segment, which might be a read error. V is TRBV5-1 and J is TRBJ2-1; possible D gene TRBD1, 5 bases. Germline V gene data show CDR1 as SGHRS and CDR2 as YFSETQ. The CDR3 runs to 20 residues. CDR3 sequence reads: CASTAVSPDRGLLSYNKQFF. The CDR3, as DNA: TGCGCCAGCACAGCAGTTAGTCCTGACAGAGGATTACTCTCCTACAATAAGCAGTTCTTC.

The chain carries TRBV12-3 or TRBV12-4 and TRBJ2-1; D may be TRBD1 (6 bases). The ends were cut back, 6 bases at V and 3 bases at J, with 15 bases in the middle. CDR3 length: 15 amino acids. Written as DNA, the CDR3 is TGTGCCAGCAGAACCGACAGGCAACACTACAATGAGCAGTTCTTC. It translates to CASRTDRQHYNEQFF.

This chain links TRBV6-1 with TRBJ1-6; 7 bases align to TRBD1. Germline CDR1 and CDR2: MNHNS and SASEGT. CDR3 length equals 14 residues. J was trimmed by 12 bases and V by 6 bases; bases with no gene match: 11. This CDR3 reads CASSFGQVEGPLHF. In DNA form, the CDR3 reads TGTGCCAGCAGCTTCGGACAGGTGGAAGGACCCCTCCACTTT.

This clonotype was seen more than once but under ten times. The chain uses TRBV2 and TRBJ2-5, with D unclear. V was pared by 5 bases and J by 1 base, with 11 bases between. This CDR3 spans 14 amino acids. Looked up from germline, CDR1 is SNHLY and CDR2 is FYNNEI. This chain's CDR3 is CASSTSLVQETQYF. CDR3 DNA sequence: TGTGCCAGCAGTACATCTCTCGTCCAAGAGACCCAGTACTTC.

In its sample, this clonotype was seen a few times. The chain joins TRBV5-1 to TRBJ2-1, with D possibly matching TRBD2 (5 bases). The germline V and J ends were trimmed by 1 base and 5 bases, with 13 bases remaining between them. This CDR3 comprises 15 residues. CDR1 is SGHRS and CDR2 is YFSETQ in the germline V gene. The CDR3 DNA follows: TGCGCCAGCAGCTTGCCCGGGTCCGGGGACAATGAGCAGTTCTTC. Amino acids: CASSLPGSGDNEQFF.

This clonotype was counted a few times. The chain joins TRBV28 to TRBJ2-1, with 10 bases that match TRBD1. The CDR3 runs to 11 residues. The J segment lost 15 bases and the V segment lost 5 bases, leaving 4 bases of the junction unmatched. Germline V gene lookup returns CDR1 MDHEN and CDR2 SYDVKM. The CDR3, as DNA: TGTGCCAGCAGTGACAGGGGGCAGCGGTTCTTC. It codes for CASSDRGQRFF.

The chain couples TRBV20-1 to TRBJ2-1, with 11 positions matching TRBD2. V shed 8 bases, J shed 7 bases, and the junction held 10 bases outside the gene matches. Germline assignment: CDR1 DFQATT and CDR2 SNEGSKA (reference sequence). This CDR3 is built from 14 residues. The CDR3 reads CSIAGGLLINEQFF. The CDR3 DNA is TGCAGTATAGCGGGGGGGCTCTTAATTAATGAGCAGTTCTTC.

This clonotype was observed a handful of times. This sequence joins TRBV28 and TRBJ2-2; D remains ambiguous. The V and J ends lost 5 bases and 9 bases respectively, with 7 bases between them. Germline values: CDR1 MDHEN, CDR2 SYDVKM. This CDR3 contains 11 residues. CDR3 protein: CASSPLRELFF. The CDR3 DNA reads as TGTGCCAGCAGTCCCCTACGGGAGCTGTTTTTT.

The gene calls are TRBV11-2 and TRBJ2-1; TRBD2 aligns across 12 bases. With V trimmed by 5 bases and J by 4 bases, 9 bases remained unmatched. CDR3 length: 17 residues. Germline V gene sequence: CDR1 SGHAT, CDR2 FQNNGV. The CDR3 region has the DNA TGTGCCAGCAGCACCGGACTAGCGGGGATCTCTTACAATGAGCAGTTCTTC. As protein: CASSTGLAGISYNEQFF.

This rearrangement joins TRBV5-1 to TRBJ2-1; perhaps D is TRBD1 or TRBD2 (5 bases each). Germline CDR1 and CDR2: SGHRS and YFSETQ. The CDR3 length is 14 residues. V was cut by 0 bases and J by 7 bases, with 11 bases left in between. The CDR3 is CASSLEAGTNEQFF. Here the CDR3 DNA reads TGCGCCAGCAGCTTGGAAGCAGGGACGAATGAGCAGTTCTTC. Complete variable domain (other parts from reference TRBV5-1 and TRBJ2-1): KAGVTQTPRYLIKTRGQQVTLSCSPISGHRSVSWYQQTPGQGLQFLFEYFSETQRNKGNFPGRFSGRQFSNSRSEMNVSTLELGDSALYLCASSLEAGTNEQFFGPGTRLTVL.

This chain joins TRBV6-5 and TRBJ1-1, with 7 bases that match TRBD1. V lost 0 bases and J lost 2; bases outside the gene matches: 3. This CDR3 region has 15 residues. Germline-derived CDR1 and CDR2 are MNHEY and SVGAGI. The chain's CDR3 is CASSYSTGTNTEAFF. The DNA of the CDR3 is TGTGCCAGCAGTTACTCGACAGGGACTAACACTGAAGCTTTCTTT.

The chain combines TRBV3-1 with TRBJ1-2; 8 bases are shared with TRBD1. The CDR3 sequence is 14 residues long. J was trimmed by 7 bases and V by 3 bases; bases with no gene match: 7. The germline CDR1 and CDR2 sequences are LGHDT and YNNKEL (reference sequence). The CDR3 region is CASSHEGQGRGYTF. Written as DNA, the CDR3 is TGTGCCAGCAGCCACGAAGGACAGGGCCGTGGCTACACCTTC.

The chain has TRBV9 and TRBJ2-2; D is tentatively TRBD1 or TRBD2 (5 bases each). This CDR3 spans 14 amino acids. Looked up from germline, CDR1 is SGDLS and CDR2 is YYNGEE. V lost 1 base and J lost 6, with 10 bases in between. CDR3 nucleotides: TGTGCCAGCAGCGTAAGCAGGGACGCCGGGGAGCTGTTTTTT. It is translated as CASSVSRDAGELFF. Variable domain in full (rest from reference TRBV9 and TRBJ2-2): DSGVTQTPKHLITATGQRVTLRCSPRSGDLSVYWYQQSLDQGLQFLIQYYNGEERAKGNILERFSAQQFPDLHSELNLSSLELGDSALYFCASSVSRDAGELFFGEGSRLTVL.

The chain has TRBV4-1 and TRBJ2-1, with TRBD2 as a possible D gene (5 bases). CDR3 length: 16 amino acids. The ends were cut back, 1 base at V and 7 bases at J, with 17 bases in the middle. Germline CDR1 is MGHRA and CDR2 is YSYEKL. CDR3 loop: CASSQGGLAVGNEQFF. CDR3 DNA sequence: TGCGCCAGCAGCCAAGGTGGTCTAGCCGTTGGAAATGAGCAGTTCTTC.

CDR3 sequence: CASSLGLAVSSYNEQFF. In nucleotides, the CDR3 is TGCGCCAGCAGCCTTGGACTAGCGGTGAGCTCCTACAATGAGCAGTTCTTC. The V call is TRBV4-1, the J call TRBJ2-1; 10 bases agree with TRBD2. CDR1 is MGHRA, CDR2 YSYEKL, per germline. The CDR3 is 17 amino acids. Trimming cost V 4 bases and J 0 bases; bases outside gene matches: 6.

This clonotype was seen more than once but under ten times. The chain has TRBV27 and TRBJ2-7; D is possibly TRBD1 (6 bases). CDR1 is MNHEY, CDR2 SMNVEV, per germline (reference sequence). The germline V and J ends were trimmed by 0 bases and 0 bases, with 6 bases remaining between them. The CDR3 runs 14 residues. The CDR3 region is CASSLSGHSYEQYF. CDR3 bases: TGTGCCAGCAGTTTATCGGGACACTCCTACGAGCAGTACTTC.

A few counts support this clonotype. V is TRBV2 and J is TRBJ2-7, with TRBD2 matching over 11 bases. The trim removed 6 bases at V and 3 bases at J, leaving 7 bases unmatched. The V gene's germline CDR1 is SNHLY and CDR2 FYNNEI. CDR3 length: 15 residues. The CDR3 is CASRKLAGVIYEQYV. CDR3 bases: TGTGCCAGCAGAAAACTAGCGGGGGTTATCTACGAGCAGTACGTC.

The rearrangement links TRBV5-6 to TRBJ2-1; 9 bases match TRBD2. Germline V lookup: CDR1 SGHDT, CDR2 YYEEEE. CDR3 length: 15 residues. After removal of 3 bases from V and 3 bases from J, the junction contained 4 bases not matched to a gene. In DNA, the CDR3 is TGTGCCAGCAGCTGGGGGACTAGCCGCTACAATGAGCAGTTCTTC. Its protein is CASSWGTSRYNEQFF.

V is TRBV6-4 and J is TRBJ2-3, with TRBD2 identical over 9 bases. Germline V lookup: CDR1 MRHNA, CDR2 SNTAGT. J gave up 8 bases and V 4 bases, and 10 bases lay outside the gene matches. The CDR3 spans 15 residues. The CDR3, as DNA: TGTGCCAGCAGTGCGGCGGGAGGGCAAATGGGTACGCAGTATTTT. It specifies CASSAAGGQMGTQYF.

This chain uses TRBV5-1 with TRBJ1-1; unclear D gene. Germline assignment: CDR1 SGHRS and CDR2 YFSETQ. V lost 4 bases and J lost 0, with 10 bases in between. This CDR3 is built from 14 residues. The CDR3 DNA follows: TGCGCCAGCAGCACGGAAGGTATGAACACTGAAGCTTTCTTT. Translated: CASSTEGMNTEAFF. The variable domain in full, with the rest retrieved from reference TRBV5-1 and TRBJ1-1, is KAGVTQTPRYLIKTRGQQVTLSCSPISGHRSVSWYQQTPGQGLQFLFEYFSETQRNKGNFPGRFSGRQFSNSRSEMNVSTLELGDSALYLCASSTEGMNTEAFFGQGTRLTVV.

This clonotype was picked up a small number of times. The chain combines TRBV2 with TRBJ1-6; D possibly corresponds to TRBD1 (6 bases). V gave up 6 bases and J gave up 10 bases, with 13 bases separating them. The CDR3 covers 13 residues. Germline V CDR1 and CDR2: SNHLY, FYNNEI. The CDR3 nucleotides read TGTGCCAGCAGCAAGGACAGAAGCTCACCCCTCCACTTT. Translated, it gives CASSKDRSSPLHF.

The V and J genes are TRBV7-9 and TRBJ2-2; perhaps TRBD2 as D (5 bases). Between the trimmed V and J ends, which lost 5 bases and 0 bases, there was a span of 10 bases. The CDR3 sequence is 15 residues long. In germline, CDR1 is SEHNR, CDR2 FQNEAQ (reference sequence). CDR3 coding DNA: TGTGCCAGCAGCCTCAGACTACCGAACACCGGGGAGCTGTTTTTT. It encodes CASSLRLPNTGELFF.

The chain joins TRBV5-1 to TRBJ2-2; D is unresolved. Germline-derived CDR1 and CDR2 are SGHRS and YFSETQ. Between the trimmed V and J ends, which lost 4 bases and 1 base, there was a span of 5 bases. The CDR3 totals 13 residues. CDR3 sequence (DNA): TGCGCCAGCAGCGGAGAGAACACCGGGGAGCTGTTTTTT. Translation: CASSGENTGELFF.

This clonotype has a handful of counts. The chain joins TRBV29-1 to TRBJ1-1; D not resolved. The CDR3 length is 11 residues. V was clipped by 6 bases and J by 9 bases, with 14 bases between them. Germline lookup yields CDR1 SQVTM and CDR2 ANQGSEA. The CDR3 region has the DNA TGCAGCGTAGACACAGAGAGCAAAGCTTTCTTT. Amino acids: CSVDTESKAFF.

The V and J genes are TRBV2 and TRBJ2-1; TRBD2 aligns across 8 bases. The CDR3 spans 13 residues. With 6 bases clipped from V and 5 bases from J, the junction kept 3 bases outside the gene matches. In germline, CDR1 is SNHLY, CDR2 FYNNEI. The chain's CDR3 is CASRVAGNNEQFF. CDR3 bases: TGTGCCAGCAGGGTAGCGGGGAACAATGAGCAGTTCTTC. Full variable domain (rest looked up from reference TRBV2 and TRBJ2-1): EPEVTQTPSHQVTQMGQEVILRCVPISNHLYFYWYRQILGQKVEFLVSFYNNEISEKSEIFDDQFSVERPDGSNFTLKIRSTKLEDSAMYFCASRVAGNNEQFFGPGTRLTVL.

This clonotype was seen repeatedly, ten times or more. This chain connects TRBV12-3 or TRBV12-4 to TRBJ2-2, with D unclear. Trimming shortened V by 4 bases and J by 4 bases, and 4 bases separated the two germline ends. This CDR3 has 12 residues. The CDR3 protein is CASSSTTGELFF. The CDR3 DNA follows: TGTGCCAGCAGTTCCACCACCGGGGAGCTGTTTTTT.

This clonotype occurred a few times. The V call is TRBV6-1, the J call TRBJ2-7, with no clear D. The CDR3 has 15 residues. V gave up 10 bases and J gave up 0 bases, with 19 bases separating them. The germline V gene encodes CDR1 MNHNS and CDR2 SASEGT. The CDR3, as DNA: TGTGCCACCCAGAGGCGCCTACAGAGCTCCTACGAGCAGTACTTC. Its protein is CATQRRLQSSYEQYF.